The text below deals with one T cell receptor beta chain. The data belong to a study of blood T cell repertoires in COVID-19. The CDR3 consists of 13 residues. From germline, CDR1 is SGDLS and CDR2 YYNGEE. The V end lost 0 bases, the J end lost 3 bases, and 6 bases lay between the germline ends. The method was immunoSEQ multiplex PCR; TCRdb's version includes in-frame clones alone and lacks a portion of them. The sample comprises roughly 50,000 clones, about four fifths of which are singletons, and roughly 5.7% rests with the top ten. The chain combines TRBV9 with TRBJ1-1, with D hard to call. The source is a woman aged 55-75 years with acute or convalescent COVID-19. The sequencing input was peripheral blood. The CDR3: CASSVVFYTEAFF. For the CDR3, the DNA is TGTGCCAGCAGCGTAGTGTTCTACACTGAAGCTTTCTTT.